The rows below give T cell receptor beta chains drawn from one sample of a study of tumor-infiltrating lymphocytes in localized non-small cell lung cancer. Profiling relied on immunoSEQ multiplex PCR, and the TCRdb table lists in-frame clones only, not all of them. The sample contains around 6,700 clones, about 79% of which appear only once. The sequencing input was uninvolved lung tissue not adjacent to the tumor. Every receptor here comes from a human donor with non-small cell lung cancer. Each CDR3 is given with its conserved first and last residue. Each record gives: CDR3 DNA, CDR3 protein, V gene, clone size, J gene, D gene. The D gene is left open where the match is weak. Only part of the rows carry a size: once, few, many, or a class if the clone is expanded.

CDR3 DNA: TGTGCCAGCAGCTTGGGACGGACTAGAGCCTACAATGAGCAGTTCTTC
CDR3 protein: CASSLGRTRAYNEQFF
V gene: TRBV7-2
clone size: NA
J gene: TRBJ2-1
D gene: TRBD2

CDR3 DNA: TGTGCCAGCAGCTCAAACCCATATGAGCAGTTCTTC
CDR3 protein: CASSSNPYEQFF
V gene: TRBV7-3
clone size: NA
J gene: TRBJ2-1
D gene: NA

CDR3 DNA: TGTGCCCGGGATACAGGGGGCGGGAGGAAGGGCTACACCTTC
CDR3 protein: CARDTGGGRKGYTF
V gene: TRBV30
clone size: NA
J gene: TRBJ1-2
D gene: TRBD1

CDR3 DNA: TGTGCCAGCAGTGATACAGGGGGCCCCTCCTACGAGCAGTACTTC
CDR3 protein: CASSDTGGPSYEQYF
V gene: TRBV6-1
clone size: once
J gene: TRBJ2-7
D gene: TRBD1

CDR3 DNA: TGTGCCAGCAGTTACTTGGACTTGGGCAATGAGCAGTTCTTC
CDR3 protein: CASSYLDLGNEQFF
V gene: TRBV6-6
clone size: NA
J gene: TRBJ2-1
D gene: NA

CDR3 DNA: TGTGCCTGGAGTACCGGGACAGGGACCTTTTATGGCTACACCTTC
CDR3 protein: CAWSTGTGTFYGYTF
V gene: TRBV30
clone size: NA
J gene: TRBJ1-2
D gene: TRBD1

CDR3 DNA: TGTGCCTGGAGTGTACTAGCCCAAGAGACCCAGTACTTC
CDR3 protein: CAWSVLAQETQYF
V gene: TRBV30
clone size: NA
J gene: TRBJ2-5
D gene: NA

CDR3 DNA: TGTGCCAGCAGCTCCAGACAGAGATATAGCAATCAGCCCCAGCATTTT
CDR3 protein: CASSSRQRYSNQPQHF
V gene: TRBV5-7
clone size: NA
J gene: TRBJ1-5
D gene: NA

CDR3 DNA: TGCGCCAGCAGCCACAGAGATACGCAGTATTTT
CDR3 protein: CASSHRDTQYF
V gene: TRBV5-1
clone size: NA
J gene: TRBJ2-3
D gene: NA

CDR3 DNA: TGTGCCAGCAGTAGCCTTCGGGTCGAGCAGTACTTC
CDR3 protein: CASSSLRVEQYF
V gene: TRBV2
clone size: NA
J gene: TRBJ2-7
D gene: NA

CDR3 DNA: TGTGCCATCAGTGGCCGGGGGCAAGAGACCCAGTACTTC
CDR3 protein: CAISGRGQETQYF
V gene: TRBV10-3
clone size: few
J gene: TRBJ2-5
D gene: NA

CDR3 DNA: TGTGCCTGGAACCCCAAAGGGGGCGGGGGCGGGGAGCTGTTTTTT
CDR3 protein: CAWNPKGGGGGELFF
V gene: TRBV30
clone size: once
J gene: TRBJ2-2
D gene: NA

CDR3 DNA: TGCGCCAGCAGCTTGGCAGGCGGAATCGGTGGGGCTAACTATGGCTACACCTTC
CDR3 protein: CASSLAGGIGGANYGYTF
V gene: TRBV5-1
clone size: few
J gene: TRBJ1-2
D gene: NA

CDR3 DNA: TGTGCCAGCAGTCCAGGCCGCGGGAGCACTGAAGCTTTCTTT
CDR3 protein: CASSPGRGSTEAFF
V gene: TRBV7-2
clone size: medium-sized
J gene: TRBJ1-1
D gene: NA

CDR3 DNA: TGTGCCTGGGAAAGGGTGAACACTGAAGCTTTCTTT
CDR3 protein: CAWERVNTEAFF
V gene: TRBV30
clone size: few
J gene: TRBJ1-1
D gene: NA

CDR3 DNA: TGTGCCAGCAGCCTGACTAGCGGGAGGAGTAGTGAGCAGTTCTTC
CDR3 protein: CASSLTSGRSSEQFF
V gene: TRBV7-3
clone size: NA
J gene: TRBJ2-1
D gene: TRBD2

CDR3 DNA: TGTGCCAGCAGCCCCCTCATATCAGGCGGAGGAGAGACCCAGTACTTC
CDR3 protein: CASSPLISGGGETQYF
V gene: TRBV11-2
clone size: NA
J gene: TRBJ2-5
D gene: NA

CDR3 DNA: TGCAGCGTTGAAGCTAGCGGGGGGAAATACAATGAGCAGTTCTTC
CDR3 protein: CSVEASGGKYNEQFF
V gene: TRBV29-1
clone size: once
J gene: TRBJ2-1
D gene: TRBD2

CDR3 DNA: TGTGCCAGCAGCTTCTCCTACGAGCAGTACTTC
CDR3 protein: CASSFSYEQYF
V gene: TRBV11-2
clone size: NA
J gene: TRBJ2-7
D gene: NA

CDR3 DNA: TGCGCCAGCAGTGGGAGACAGGGCTTCAATGGCTACACCTTC
CDR3 protein: CASSGRQGFNGYTF
V gene: TRBV10-1
clone size: few
J gene: TRBJ1-2
D gene: TRBD1

CDR3 DNA: TGCAGCGTTGAGATGAGGACAACTAATGAAAAACTGTTTTTT
CDR3 protein: CSVEMRTTNEKLFF
V gene: TRBV29-1
clone size: NA
J gene: TRBJ1-4
D gene: NA

CDR3 DNA: TGTGCCAGCAGTGGCTCCTACAATGAGCAGTTCTTC
CDR3 protein: CASSGSYNEQFF
V gene: TRBV2
clone size: medium-sized
J gene: TRBJ2-1
D gene: NA

CDR3 DNA: TGTGCCACTATGGACCCGCCGGCGGAGCTGTTTTTT
CDR3 protein: CATMDPPAELFF
V gene: TRBV6-5
clone size: NA
J gene: TRBJ2-2
D gene: NA

CDR3 DNA: TGTGCCAGCAGCGACCGGGACAGGGGCACAGATACGCAGTATTTT
CDR3 protein: CASSDRDRGTDTQYF
V gene: TRBV9
clone size: NA
J gene: TRBJ2-3
D gene: TRBD1

CDR3 DNA: TGTGCCAGCAGCAAATCCTTTCCGGGAAAAGCCAAAAACATTCAGTACTTC
CDR3 protein: CASSKSFPGKAKNIQYF
V gene: TRBV21-1
clone size: NA
J gene: TRBJ2-4
D gene: NA

CDR3 DNA: TGTGCCAGCAGTTACGATTTCCTGGGAGGAGAGACCCAGTACTTC
CDR3 protein: CASSYDFLGGETQYF
V gene: TRBV6-6
clone size: NA
J gene: TRBJ2-5
D gene: NA

CDR3 DNA: TGTGCCAGCAGTTCACCTAGCGGGGGATCCTACGAGCAGTACTTC
CDR3 protein: CASSSPSGGSYEQYF
V gene: TRBV27
clone size: NA
J gene: TRBJ2-7
D gene: TRBD2

CDR3 DNA: TGTGCCAGTAGTATCTCGACTAGCGGGAGGGCCAGCGAGCAGTACTTC
CDR3 protein: CASSISTSGRASEQYF
V gene: TRBV19
clone size: NA
J gene: TRBJ2-7
D gene: TRBD2

CDR3 DNA: TGTGCCAGCAGCTGGGGGGGTAGGACTGAAGCTTTCTTT
CDR3 protein: CASSWGGRTEAFF
V gene: TRBV7-2
clone size: NA
J gene: TRBJ1-1
D gene: NA

CDR3 DNA: TGTGCCAGCGGTGGGGCCCAAGAGACCCAGTACTTC
CDR3 protein: CASGGAQETQYF
V gene: TRBV2
clone size: NA
J gene: TRBJ2-5
D gene: NA

CDR3 DNA: TGTGCCAGTAAAGGGCAACAGGGAGGCAATCAGCCCCAGCATTTT
CDR3 protein: CASKGQQGGNQPQHF
V gene: TRBV19
clone size: NA
J gene: TRBJ1-5
D gene: NA

CDR3 DNA: TGTGCCAGCAGCTTAAAAGCTTACAATGAGCAGTTCTTC
CDR3 protein: CASSLKAYNEQFF
V gene: TRBV7-2
clone size: NA
J gene: TRBJ2-1
D gene: NA

CDR3 DNA: TGTGCCTGGAGGGGGATAAGCTCCTACGAGCAGTACTTC
CDR3 protein: CAWRGISSYEQYF
V gene: TRBV30
clone size: NA
J gene: TRBJ2-7
D gene: NA

CDR3 DNA: TGTGCCAGCAGGGGACAGGGGGCGCGGACCGGGGAGCTGTTTTTT
CDR3 protein: CASRGQGARTGELFF
V gene: TRBV2
clone size: few
J gene: TRBJ2-2
D gene: TRBD1

CDR3 DNA: TGTGCCAGCAGCCCAAGGAGGACAGGGATTGAGCAGTTCTTC
CDR3 protein: CASSPRRTGIEQFF
V gene: TRBV7-7
clone size: NA
J gene: TRBJ2-1
D gene: TRBD1

CDR3 DNA: TGTGCCAGCAGCTCCAACCCCGGGGTCTGGGAGACCCAGTACTTC
CDR3 protein: CASSSNPGVWETQYF
V gene: TRBV7-8
clone size: NA
J gene: TRBJ2-5
D gene: NA

CDR3 DNA: TGTGCCAGTAGCCCGCGGAAGCGCAATCAGCCCCAGCATTTT
CDR3 protein: CASSPRKRNQPQHF
V gene: TRBV19
clone size: hyperexpanded
J gene: TRBJ1-5
D gene: NA

CDR3 DNA: TGCGCCAGCAGCCAAGCAGGGGCAAGATCTGTCGGCTACACCTTC
CDR3 protein: CASSQAGARSVGYTF
V gene: TRBV4-3
clone size: medium-sized
J gene: TRBJ1-2
D gene: NA

CDR3 DNA: TGTGCCAGCAGTTTACCGTCCGGGGGCGGACGGCAGTACTTC
CDR3 protein: CASSLPSGGGRQYF
V gene: TRBV28
clone size: NA
J gene: TRBJ2-7
D gene: NA

CDR3 DNA: TGTGCCAGCAGTGAATCTAGTATAGCAGGCACTGAAGCTTTCTTT
CDR3 protein: CASSESSIAGTEAFF
V gene: TRBV25-1
clone size: few
J gene: TRBJ1-1
D gene: NA

CDR3 DNA: TGCGCCAGCAGCTTGGACGGGCGGACTAATTCACCCCTCCACTTT
CDR3 protein: CASSLDGRTNSPLHF
V gene: TRBV5-1
clone size: NA
J gene: TRBJ1-6
D gene: NA

CDR3 DNA: TGTGCCAGCAGCGCGGGACAGCAATGGACAACTAATGAAAAACTGTTTTTT
CDR3 protein: CASSAGQQWTTNEKLFF
V gene: TRBV5-8
clone size: NA
J gene: TRBJ1-4
D gene: TRBD1

CDR3 DNA: TGTGCCAGCTGCAAGGGGTGGGGCTACGAGCAGTACTTC
CDR3 protein: CASCKGWGYEQYF
V gene: TRBV28
clone size: once
J gene: TRBJ2-7
D gene: NA

CDR3 DNA: TGCGCCAGCAGCCGGAACACCGGGGAGCTGTTTTTT
CDR3 protein: CASSRNTGELFF
V gene: TRBV5-1
clone size: NA
J gene: TRBJ2-2
D gene: NA

CDR3 DNA: TGTGCCAGCTCGGCAGGGGGCATCAAAGAGACCCAGTACTTC
CDR3 protein: CASSAGGIKETQYF
V gene: TRBV5-6
clone size: NA
J gene: TRBJ2-5
D gene: TRBD1

CDR3 DNA: TGCGCCAGCAGCGTTACTAGCGGGGGTCCCAATGAGCAGTTCTTC
CDR3 protein: CASSVTSGGPNEQFF
V gene: TRBV5-1
clone size: NA
J gene: TRBJ2-1
D gene: TRBD2

CDR3 DNA: TGTGCCAGCAGTCCGGGGCGGACACACTACGAGCAGTACTTC
CDR3 protein: CASSPGRTHYEQYF
V gene: TRBV27
clone size: NA
J gene: TRBJ2-7
D gene: NA

CDR3 DNA: TGTGCCAGCAGCCCGGGCGGATACAATGAGCAGTTCTTC
CDR3 protein: CASSPGGYNEQFF
V gene: TRBV7-2
clone size: NA
J gene: TRBJ2-1
D gene: NA

CDR3 DNA: TGTGCCAGCAGTCCGCAGACAGGGGGCGGTTACGAGCAGTACTTC
CDR3 protein: CASSPQTGGGYEQYF
V gene: TRBV27
clone size: NA
J gene: TRBJ2-7
D gene: TRBD1

CDR3 DNA: TGTGCCAGCAGCGTGAAGGTGAGCTCCTACAATGAGCAGTTCTTC
CDR3 protein: CASSVKVSSYNEQFF
V gene: TRBV9
clone size: NA
J gene: TRBJ2-1
D gene: NA

CDR3 DNA: TGCGCCAGCAGCCGGACCCCTACCGGAGGCTACACCTTC
CDR3 protein: CASSRTPTGGYTF
V gene: TRBV5-1
clone size: few
J gene: TRBJ1-2
D gene: NA

CDR3 DNA: TGTGCCAGCAGTTTGGGGAGGGTTGGGTACGAGCAGTACTTC
CDR3 protein: CASSLGRVGYEQYF
V gene: TRBV27
clone size: NA
J gene: TRBJ2-7
D gene: TRBD2

CDR3 DNA: TGTGCCAGCAGCGATAACCGGGACAGGGGATCGAACACTGAAGCTTTCTTT
CDR3 protein: CASSDNRDRGSNTEAFF
V gene: TRBV9
clone size: NA
J gene: TRBJ1-1
D gene: TRBD1

CDR3 DNA: TGTGCCAGCAGTCGCGTGCAAGAGACCCAGTACTTC
CDR3 protein: CASSRVQETQYF
V gene: TRBV6-6
clone size: NA
J gene: TRBJ2-5
D gene: NA

CDR3 DNA: TGTGCCAGCAGCTTAGCGAGTGGGCTGGATGAGCAGTTCTTC
CDR3 protein: CASSLASGLDEQFF
V gene: TRBV7-9
clone size: few
J gene: TRBJ2-1
D gene: NA